This TCR beta chain was captured in a study of T-cell reconstitution after alpha-beta-depleted transplantation in children. Researchers prepared the TCRbeta library using unique molecular identifiers, the study reports. TCRdb re-analysed the PCR reads in MiXCR, keeping a single row per CDR3 protein. The table lists some 840,000 distinct CDR3 sequences, 16% of them singletons. CDR1 and CDR2 (germline): LGHNT, FRNRAP. CDR3 length: 19 residues. Unmatched junction bases numbered 17, after V lost 0 bases and J lost 6 bases. V gene TRBV12-5 combines with J gene TRBJ1-5, with 7 positions matching TRBD1. The material sequenced was PBMCs, mostly from graft donor cells, taken 360 days after TCRalphabeta/CD19-depleted stem cell transplant. The TCR originated in a male patient aged 10-17 years who had a stem cell transplant for acute lymphoblastic leukemia, so the T cells may come from the graft donor. This CDR3 is CASGLVFFGAQGGGQPQHF. CDR3 coding DNA: TGTGCTAGTGGTTTGGTATTTTTTGGGGCTCAGGGGGGAGGTCAGCCCCAGCATTTT.